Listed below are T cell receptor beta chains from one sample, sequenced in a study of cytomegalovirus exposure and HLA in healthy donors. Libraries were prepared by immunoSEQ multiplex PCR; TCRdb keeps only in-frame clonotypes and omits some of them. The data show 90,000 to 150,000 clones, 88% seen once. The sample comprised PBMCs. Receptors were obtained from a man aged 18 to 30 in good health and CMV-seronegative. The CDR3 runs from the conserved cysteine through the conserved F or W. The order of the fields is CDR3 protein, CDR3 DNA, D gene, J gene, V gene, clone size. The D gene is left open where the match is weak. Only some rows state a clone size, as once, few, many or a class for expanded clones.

CDR3: CASSLGAPSGGAYEQYF; DNA: TGTGCCAGCAGCTTAGGGGCTCCTAGCGGGGGGGCCTACGAGCAGTACTTC; D: TRBD2; J: TRBJ2-7; V: TRBV7-2; size: -
CDR3: CASSPDMSGGRTHYNEQFF; DNA: TGTGCCAGCTCACCCGATATGAGCGGGGGGCGGACCCACTACAATGAGCAGTTCTTC; D: TRBD2; J: TRBJ2-1; V: TRBV18; size: -
CDR3: CASSELSRGEIVTGELFF; DNA: TGCGCCAGCAGTGAGCTGTCAAGGGGCGAGATCGTAACCGGGGAGCTGTTTTTT; D: -; J: TRBJ2-2; V: TRBV10-1; size: -
CDR3: CASSEQGGAGNTIYF; DNA: TGTGCCAGCAGTGAACAAGGGGGCGCTGGAAACACCATATATTTT; D: TRBD1; J: TRBJ1-3; V: TRBV2; size: -
CDR3: CASSQQVFEAFF; DNA: TGTGCCAGCAGCCAACAGGTCTTTGAAGCTTTCTTT; D: -; J: TRBJ1-1; V: TRBV7-2; size: -
CDR3: CASSREGSEAFF; DNA: TGTGCCAGCTCACGGGAGGGCAGTGAAGCTTTCTTT; D: -; J: TRBJ1-1; V: TRBV18; size: -
CDR3: CASSLIRDYNEQFF; DNA: TGTGCCAGCTCACTTATCCGGGACTACAATGAGCAGTTCTTC; D: -; J: TRBJ2-1; V: TRBV18; size: -
CDR3: CASSADRDREAFF; DNA: TGTGCCAGCAGCGCCGACAGGGACCGTGAAGCTTTCTTT; D: TRBD1; J: TRBJ1-1; V: TRBV5-4; size: -
CDR3: CSVEETGTYGYTF; DNA: TGCAGCGTTGAAGAAACAGGGACCTATGGCTACACCTTC; D: -; J: TRBJ1-2; V: TRBV29-1; size: -
CDR3: CASSPSDRGLTGELFF; DNA: TGTGCCAGCTCACCCTCGGACAGGGGGTTGACCGGGGAGCTGTTTTTT; D: TRBD1; J: TRBJ2-2; V: TRBV18; size: -
CDR3: CASSPSADRVGQPQHF; DNA: TGTGCCAGCAGTCCTAGTGCCGACAGGGTTGGTCAGCCCCAGCATTTT; D: TRBD1; J: TRBJ1-5; V: TRBV7-2; size: -
CDR3: CSVELGTGGTEAFF; DNA: TGCAGCGTTGAATTAGGGACAGGGGGCACTGAAGCTTTCTTT; D: TRBD1; J: TRBJ1-1; V: TRBV29-1; size: -
CDR3: CASSLWQGASYEQYF; DNA: TGTGCCAGCAGTTTATGGCAGGGGGCTTCCTACGAGCAGTACTTC; D: TRBD1; J: TRBJ2-7; V: TRBV28; size: -
CDR3: CASSFRGTSGANVLTF; DNA: TGCGCCAGCAGCTTTCGGGGTACCTCTGGGGCCAACGTCCTGACTTTC; D: -; J: TRBJ2-6; V: TRBV5-1; size: -
CDR3: CASSQWTGGNGYTF; DNA: TGTGCCAGCAGCCAATGGACAGGGGGCAATGGCTACACCTTC; D: TRBD1; J: TRBJ1-2; V: TRBV5-6; size: -
CDR3: CASSLVWSGHLSGNTIYF; DNA: TGTGCCAGCAGCTTAGTATGGTCAGGGCACCTATCTGGAAACACCATATATTTT; D: -; J: TRBJ1-3; V: TRBV11-3; size: -
CDR3: CAWSVGTNQETQYF; DNA: TGTGCCTGGAGTGTTGGGACTAACCAAGAGACCCAGTACTTC; D: TRBD2; J: TRBJ2-5; V: TRBV30; size: -
CDR3: CASSLSTLAGGRSYEQYF; DNA: TGTGCCAGCAGCTTATCAACCCTAGCGGGGGGGCGATCCTACGAGCAGTACTTC; D: TRBD2; J: TRBJ2-7; V: TRBV7-2; size: -
CDR3: CASSASGGLNTEAFF; DNA: TGTGCCAGCAGTGCCTCGGGGGGTCTGAACACTGAAGCTTTCTTT; D: -; J: TRBJ1-1; V: TRBV6-5; size: once
CDR3: CASSWGGGGEDTQYF; DNA: TGTGCCAGCAGCTGGGGCGGGGGGGGCGAAGATACGCAGTATTTT; D: TRBD2; J: TRBJ2-3; V: TRBV7-2; size: -
CDR3: CATRGGGYNEQFF; DNA: TGTGCCACCAGGGGCGGGGGGTACAATGAGCAGTTCTTC; D: TRBD2; J: TRBJ2-1; V: TRBV15; size: -
CDR3: CASRRTGAVDYEQYF; DNA: TGTGCCAGCAGACGCACAGGGGCCGTAGACTACGAGCAGTACTTC; D: TRBD1; J: TRBJ2-7; V: TRBV7-9; size: -
CDR3: CASSLLARSNTGELFF; DNA: TGTGCCAGCAGCTTATTAGCTCGTTCAAACACCGGGGAGCTGTTTTTT; D: -; J: TRBJ2-2; V: TRBV7-8; size: -
CDR3: CASSPLTGGLDNSPLHF; DNA: TGTGCCAGCTCACCACTTACAGGGGGTTTGGATAATTCACCCCTCCACTTT; D: TRBD1; J: TRBJ1-6; V: TRBV18; size: -
CDR3: CASSLDRATGELFF; DNA: TGTGCCAGCAGCTTAGACAGGGCGACCGGGGAGCTGTTTTTT; D: -; J: TRBJ2-2; V: TRBV11-1; size: -
CDR3: CASSSRVQAFF; DNA: TGTGCCAGCAGCTCCAGGGTACAAGCTTTCTTT; D: -; J: TRBJ1-1; V: TRBV13; size: -
CDR3: CATSRDGGTGSNQPQHF; DNA: TGTGCCACCAGCAGAGATGGGGGGACAGGAAGCAATCAGCCCCAGCATTTT; D: TRBD1; J: TRBJ1-5; V: TRBV15; size: -
CDR3: CASSPFTSGGFEQYF; DNA: TGTGCCAGCAGTCCGTTCACTAGCGGGGGGTTCGAGCAGTACTTC; D: TRBD2; J: TRBJ2-7; V: TRBV27; size: -
CDR3: CASSELRVGQPQHF; DNA: TGTGCCAGCAGTGAACTGAGGGTAGGTCAGCCCCAGCATTTT; D: -; J: TRBJ1-5; V: TRBV6-1; size: -
CDR3: CASSPSELYTEAFF; DNA: TGTGCCAGCTCACCTTCCGAGTTGTACACTGAAGCTTTCTTT; D: -; J: TRBJ1-1; V: TRBV18; size: once
CDR3: CASSFPTGGSYNSPLHF; DNA: TGTGCCAGCAGTTTCCCCACAGGGGGCTCCTATAATTCACCCCTCCACTTT; D: TRBD1; J: TRBJ1-6; V: TRBV27; size: -
CDR3: CASSSGFDRDSPKRQFF; DNA: TGTGCCAGCAGCTCGGGCTTTGACCGGGACTCGCCGAAGAGGCAGTTCTTC; D: -; J: TRBJ2-1; V: TRBV11-2; size: -
CDR3: CASSESTGFAEAFF; DNA: TGCGCCAGCAGTGAGTCCACGGGGTTTGCTGAAGCTTTCTTT; D: -; J: TRBJ1-1; V: TRBV10-2; size: -
CDR3: CASREGQGHTEAFF; DNA: TGTGCCAGCAGGGAAGGACAGGGTCACACTGAAGCTTTCTTT; D: TRBD1; J: TRBJ1-1; V: TRBV27; size: -
CDR3: CASSRGGSSYEQYF; DNA: TGTGCCAGCAGCCGAGGAGGTAGCTCCTACGAGCAGTACTTC; D: -; J: TRBJ2-7; V: TRBV11-2; size: -
CDR3: CASSPNPIGYTF; DNA: TGTGCCAGCAGTCCGAACCCTATAGGCTACACCTTC; D: -; J: TRBJ1-2; V: TRBV28; size: -
CDR3: CASSFTGTGNYEQYF; DNA: TGTGCCAGCAGCTTTACCGGGACAGGGAACTACGAGCAGTACTTC; D: TRBD1; J: TRBJ2-7; V: TRBV7-8; size: -
CDR3: CASSDGSDEQYF; DNA: TGTGCCAGCAGTGACGGGAGCGACGAGCAGTACTTC; D: -; J: TRBJ2-7; V: TRBV2; size: -
CDR3: CASSLHAGDYGYTF; DNA: TGTGCCAGCAGTTTACACGCGGGTGACTATGGCTACACCTTC; D: -; J: TRBJ1-2; V: TRBV28; size: -